A selection of T cell receptor beta chains follows, all from one sample in a study of cytomegalovirus exposure and HLA in healthy donors. Data came from immunoSEQ multiplex PCR; TCRdb stores just in-frame clones and leaves some out. Among some 200,000 clones listed, around two thirds were seen once. The sample taken for sequencing was PBMCs. The source is a man in his forties in good health and CMV-seronegative. Each CDR3 is given with its conserved first and last residue. Fields, in order: CDR3 DNA, CDR3 protein, D gene, V gene, clone size, J gene. The D gene is left open where the match is weak. Rows give clone size only sometimes, using once, few, many, or a class for an expanded clone.

TGCGCCAGCAGCTTGAGCGACTACAATGAGCAGTTCTTC | CASSLSDYNEQFF | . | TRBV5-1 | . | TRBJ2-1
TGTGCCAGCAGCGTAGCTCAAACTAGCGCGCAGACCCAGTACTTC | CASSVAQTSAQTQYF | TRBD2 | TRBV9 | few | TRBJ2-5
TGTGCCAGCAGCTTGTTCGTAGGCCAGGGAGGCACTGAAGCTTTCTTT | CASSLFVGQGGTEAFF | . | TRBV5-6 | many | TRBJ1-1
TGTGCCAGCAGTGAAGCGCAAGGGAAGGGGATTCAGTACTTC | CASSEAQGKGIQYF | . | TRBV6-1 | . | TRBJ2-4
TGTGCCAGCAGTCCAAGCGGTACTAGCACAGATACGCAGTATTTT | CASSPSGTSTDTQYF | . | TRBV7-2 | . | TRBJ2-3
TGTGCCAGCTCACCAAATCCGACTACGGGGGGCCAAGAGACCCAGTACTTC | CASSPNPTTGGQETQYF | TRBD2 | TRBV18 | . | TRBJ2-5
TGTGCCAGCAGCCTAGGCCCACGGGGGGTCACTAATGAAAAACTGTTTTTT | CASSLGPRGVTNEKLFF | . | TRBV7-9 | once | TRBJ1-4
TGTGCCAGCTCACCGGGGACAGGATTTAATGAAAAACTGTTTTTT | CASSPGTGFNEKLFF | TRBD1 | TRBV18 | . | TRBJ1-4
TGCGCCAGCAGCCAAGATGCGGGCGCGAACACCGGGGAGCTGTTTTTT | CASSQDAGANTGELFF | . | TRBV4-1 | few | TRBJ2-2
TGTGCCAGCAGTGAAATGTTGGGGGGGGCCGGGGAGCTGTTTTTT | CASSEMLGGAGELFF | TRBD2 | TRBV2 | few | TRBJ2-2
TGCGCCAGCAGCTTTGAGGGGGACCGGGAGACCCAGTACTTC | CASSFEGDRETQYF | . | TRBV5-1 | . | TRBJ2-5
TGCGCCAGCAGCCAAGATCAAACTAGCGAGGTCCCAGATACGCAGTATTTT | CASSQDQTSEVPDTQYF | TRBD2 | TRBV4-1 | . | TRBJ2-3
TGTGCCAGCAGCTGGGGGCTAGCGGGGGGGGACAATGAGCAGTTCTTC | CASSWGLAGGDNEQFF | TRBD2 | TRBV5-6 | few | TRBJ2-1
TGTTCCAGCAGCCCCTCTAGCGGGGGGAGACAAGAGACCCAGTACTTC | CSSSPSSGGRQETQYF | TRBD2 | TRBV7-9 | few | TRBJ2-5
TGCGCCAGCAGCTTGTCTGGGGGCCAGGGAGAGACCCAGTACTTC | CASSLSGGQGETQYF | . | TRBV5-1 | few | TRBJ2-5
TGTGCCAGCAGCTCCCTAGCGGGAGGGACAGATACGCAGTATTTT | CASSSLAGGTDTQYF | TRBD2 | TRBV7-3 | . | TRBJ2-3
TGTGCCAGTGACAGTCCCCAGGATGGCTACACCTTC | CASDSPQDGYTF | . | TRBV19 | . | TRBJ1-2
TGTGCCAGCTCAGCCGACGGGATCAGCAATCAGCCCCAGCATTTT | CASSADGISNQPQHF | . | TRBV18 | . | TRBJ1-5
TGTGCCAGCAGCCTCTCACGGGTTAATGAAAAACTGTTTTTT | CASSLSRVNEKLFF | . | TRBV7-6 | . | TRBJ1-4
TGTGCCAGCAGCTTGGGAGTGGGCGCCGGCTACAATGAGCAGTTCTTC | CASSLGVGAGYNEQFF | . | TRBV5-4 | once | TRBJ2-1
TGTGCCATCAGTGAGTCGAGGGAGACCCAGTACTTC | CAISESRETQYF | . | TRBV10-3 | once | TRBJ2-5
. | CASSRFATGSVGDF | . | TRBV28 | . | TRBJ2-5
TGTGCCAGTAGTCCCGGACAGGTTCAAGCTTTCTTT | CASSPGQVQAFF | TRBD1 | TRBV19 | . | TRBJ1-1
TGCGCCAGCAGCCAAGCAACTAGCGGGAGCCTCTACAATGAGCAGTTCTTC | CASSQATSGSLYNEQFF | TRBD2 | TRBV4-1 | . | TRBJ2-1
TGTGCCAGCAGTTTAGCTCGGGGTATCACAGGGTATGGCTACACCTTC | CASSLARGITGYGYTF | . | TRBV28 | . | TRBJ1-2
TGTGCCAGCAGCTTATCGGGGAGCTATGGCTACACCTTC | CASSLSGSYGYTF | . | TRBV11-2 | once | TRBJ1-2
TGTGCCAGCAGCTTCACCGGGACAGGGGTAGAAAAACTGTTTTTT | CASSFTGTGVEKLFF | TRBD1 | TRBV7-2 | . | TRBJ1-4
TGTGCCAGCAGTTTATACCCCCCACAGGGAAGGGAGGGTAGCACAGATACGCAGTATTTT | CASSLYPPQGREGSTDTQYF | . | TRBV27 | few | TRBJ2-3